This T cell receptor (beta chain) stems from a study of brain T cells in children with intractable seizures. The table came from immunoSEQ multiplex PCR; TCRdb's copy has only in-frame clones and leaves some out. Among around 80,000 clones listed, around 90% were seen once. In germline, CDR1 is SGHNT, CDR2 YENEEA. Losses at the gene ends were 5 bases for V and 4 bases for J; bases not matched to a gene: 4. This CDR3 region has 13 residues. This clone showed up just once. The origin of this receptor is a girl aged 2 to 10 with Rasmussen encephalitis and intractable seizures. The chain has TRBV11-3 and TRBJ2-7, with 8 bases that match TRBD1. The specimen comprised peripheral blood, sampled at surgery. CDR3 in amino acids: CASSGQGSYEQYF. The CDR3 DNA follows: TGTGCCAGCAGCGGACAGGGATCATACGAGCAGTACTTC.